The 10 T cell receptor beta chains below come from one sample, sequenced in a study of cytomegalovirus exposure and HLA in healthy donors. Libraries were prepared by immunoSEQ multiplex PCR; TCRdb keeps only in-frame clonotypes and omits some of them. The sample records 260,000 or so clones, 87% being singletons. The source material was PBMCs. The receptors shown here come from a man younger than 30 in good health and CMV-seronegative.

The chain uses TRBV27 and TRBJ1-5; D is possibly TRBD1 (6 bases). Trimming removed 8 bases at V and 2 bases at J, with 13 bases between. CDR1 MNHEY and CDR2 SMNVEV come from the germline V gene (reference sequence). The CDR3 runs 14 residues. The chain's CDR3 is CASGTGFGNQPQHF. In DNA form, the CDR3 reads TGTGCCAGCGGAACAGGGTTTGGCAATCAGCCCCAGCATTTT.

This clone has a handful of counts. The chain joins TRBV28 to TRBJ2-2; D may be TRBD2 (6 bases). From germline, CDR1 is MDHEN and CDR2 SYDVKM. This CDR3 is built from 14 residues. Trimming shortened V by 11 bases and J by 6 bases, and 19 bases separated the two germline ends. The CDR3 DNA sequence: TGTGCCCATCGAGAGGAGGGCCCTCCCGGGGAGCTGTTTTTT. It specifies CAHREEGPPGELFF.

The chain combines TRBV27 with TRBJ2-2; D gene unclear. Trimming left V 5 bases short and J 3 bases short, with 4 bases between. CDR1 and CDR2 (germline): MNHEY, SMNVEV (reference sequence). There are 12 residues in the CDR3. The CDR3 bases are TGTGCCAGCAGTACTTACACCGGGGAGCTGTTTTTT. As protein: CASSTYTGELFF.

This chain joins TRBV7-3 and TRBJ2-1, with 14 positions matching TRBD2. There are 17 residues in the CDR3. V shed 0 bases, J shed 10 bases, and the junction held 8 bases outside the gene matches. Per the germline V gene, CDR1 is SGHTA and CDR2 is FQGTGA. The CDR3 protein is CASSLTPGLAGEGEQFF. As DNA, the CDR3 is TGTGCCAGCAGCTTAACCCCGGGACTAGCGGGAGAGGGCGAGCAGTTCTTC.

This sequence joins TRBV4-3 and TRBJ1-4, with TRBD1 as a possible D gene (6 bases). V lost 0 bases and J 3 bases, leaving 11 bases between the germline ends. Germline V gene sequence: CDR1 LGHNA, CDR2 YSLEER. This CDR3 has 16 amino acids. CDR3 loop: CASSQDRGAPNEKLFF. The DNA of the CDR3 is TGCGCCAGCAGCCAAGATCGGGGGGCCCCTAATGAAAAACTGTTTTTT.

V is TRBV11-2 and J is TRBJ1-2, with D perhaps TRBD1 (6 bases). The CDR3 extends over 13 amino acids. Trimming shortened V by 5 bases and J by 3 bases, and 10 bases separated the two germline ends. Per germline, CDR1 SGHAT and CDR2 FQNNGV. The CDR3 nucleotides are TGTGCCAGCAGCCCAGGACAGCACTATGGCTACACCTTC. This gives the protein CASSPGQHYGYTF.

The chain carries TRBV28 and TRBJ2-1; perhaps TRBD2 as D (5 bases). This CDR3 contains 14 residues. V lost 7 bases and J lost 3, with 13 bases in between. CDR1 and CDR2 from the germline V gene are MDHEN and SYDVKM. CDR3 amino acids: CASIQKRLYNEQFF. CDR3 in DNA: TGTGCCAGCATCCAGAAGCGGCTCTACAATGAGCAGTTCTTC.

The chain has TRBV5-4 and TRBJ2-3; D is uncertain. V was shortened by 5 bases and J by 6 bases, with 7 bases between the two germline ends. The CDR3 is 11 amino acids. Germline lookup yields CDR1 SGHNT and CDR2 YYREEE (reference sequence). The CDR3 protein is CASSSSDTQYF. The CDR3, as DNA: TGTGCCAGCAGTTCCTCGGATACGCAGTATTTT.

The chain couples TRBV11-2 to TRBJ1-5; D perhaps matches TRBD1 (5 bases). Germline V CDR1 and CDR2: SGHAT, FQNNGV. V was shortened by 5 bases and J by 7 bases, with 12 bases between the two germline ends. There are 13 residues in the CDR3. In DNA, the CDR3 is TGTGCCAGCAGCCCCACAGGCCTCCAGCCCCAGCATTTT. Protein: CASSPTGLQPQHF.

The V gene is TRBV10-1, the J gene TRBJ2-3; D unresolved. The germline V gene encodes CDR1 WNHNN and CDR2 SYGVQD (reference sequence). Trimming shortened V by 5 bases and J by 4 bases, and 4 bases separated the two germline ends. This CDR3 has 11 amino acids. The DNA of the CDR3 is TGCGCCAGCAGTTTAGCAGATACGCAGTATTTT. It codes for CASSLADTQYF.